The text below deals with one T cell receptor (beta chain). Antigen specificity is unknown. PCR employed 60 Vbeta and 13 Jbeta primers. Per the authors' pipeline: An analysis that came later counted 77 million or so unique TCR beta chains, around 12 million shared. Generated by immunoSEQ multiplex PCR, the TCRdb table keeps only in-frame clones and is missing some. V and J calls plus clone size are reproduced from that table; the DNA served to infer D and trimming. The sample has under 150,000 clones, roughly three quarters seen once. V was shortened by 1 base and J by 6 bases, with 15 bases between the two germline ends. CDR1 is SGHTA and CDR2 is FQGTGA in the germline V gene. The length of the CDR3 is 15 residues. These data originate in a study of cytomegalovirus exposure and HLA in healthy donors. Study-wide results and limits: Despite most TCR sequences being rare, some public TCRs occurred in many donors. Sequencing depth across donors, presence/absence analyses assumed, was roughly uniform. A later analysis linked a missense variant in DCLRE1C to the trimming of TCR beta V and J genes.

The receptor was isolated from a woman in her 40s in good health and CMV-seronegative. The chain is built from TRBV7-3 and TRBJ1-2; D may be TRBD1 (5 bases). Sequences were obtained from PBMCs. The DNA for the CDR3 is TGTGCCAGCAGCTTAAGGCGTGCGGCAGGGAATGGCTACACCTTC. This encodes CASSLRRAAGNGYTF.